The 17 T cell receptor beta chains given below trace back to one sample, sequenced in a study of siplizumab effects on memory and regulatory T cells. Using immunoSEQ multiplex PCR, the repertoire was profiled, and TCRdb retains in-frame clones only, with some absent. The sample holds 15,000 to 20,000 clones, approximately 44% seen once. Coculturing of the mixed lymphocyte reaction cells was performed at 37°C for 6 days. Their cognate antigens are unknown. Sequencing was carried out using CFSE-low (dividing) CD4+ T cells sorted from an allogeneic mixed lymphocyte reaction. These receptors originate from a human donor in good health; the cells came from an allogeneic mixed lymphocyte reaction. Some clones in this sample may be carry-over from other donors' samples.

This chain connects TRBV14 to TRBJ2-7, with D perhaps matching TRBD1 (5 bases). Germline V gives CDR1 SGHDN, CDR2 FVKESK. The CDR3 spans 12 residues. Trimming took off 3 bases at V and 3 bases at J, with 6 bases between the two ends. The CDR3 sequence is CASSQQGYEQYF. CDR3 DNA sequence: TGTGCCAGCAGCCAGCAGGGCTACGAGCAGTACTTC. Combining the CDR3 with reference TRBV14 and TRBJ2-7 gives the whole variable domain EAGVTQFPSHSVIEKGQTVTLRCDPISGHDNLYWYRRVMGKEIKFLLHFVKESKQDESGMPNNRFLAERTGGTYSTLKVQPAELEDSGVYFCASSQQGYEQYFGPGTRLTVT.

This chain uses TRBV18 with TRBJ2-7; D is unresolved. This CDR3 has 12 residues. From germline, CDR1 is KGHSH and CDR2 LQKENI. With 3 bases removed from V and 9 bases from J, the gap between germline ends came to 12 bases. CDR3 DNA: TGTGCCAGCTCACCTAATCCCCGTGGGCAGTACTTC. It translates to CASSPNPRGQYF.

The rearrangement joins TRBV5-4 to TRBJ1-1; D uncertain. V lost 3 bases to trimming and J lost 8 bases, with 11 bases between them. The CDR3 sequence is 12 residues long. Germline V gene lookup returns CDR1 SGHNT and CDR2 YYREEE (reference sequence). As DNA, the CDR3 is TGTGCCAGCAGCTACCCTATGGGAGAAGCTTTCTTT. The encoded protein is CASSYPMGEAFF.

This clone is medium-sized. The V call is TRBV5-1, the J call TRBJ2-7; possible D gene TRBD2, 6 bases. This CDR3 contains 13 residues. Trimming cost V 4 bases and J 8 bases, with 16 bases left between them. Germline-derived CDR1 and CDR2 are SGHRS and YFSETQ. The CDR3 coding sequence is TGCGCCAGCAGCCCGGAGGGACTCCGTAAGCAGTACTTC. It is translated as CASSPEGLRKQYF.

The chain links TRBV6-5 to TRBJ1-3; the D gene is possibly TRBD1 (5 bases). This CDR3 has 15 residues. Deletions cut 5 bases from V and 8 bases from J, with 19 bases between. Germline V gene data show CDR1 as MNHEY and CDR2 as SVGAGI. The CDR3 protein is CASSPPSAGRYTIYF. CDR3 bases: TGTGCCAGCAGTCCGCCCTCTGCAGGGAGATACACCATATATTTT.

This rearrangement joins TRBV4-1 to TRBJ1-5; D might be TRBD1 (6 bases). There are 15 residues in the CDR3. From germline, CDR1 is MGHRA and CDR2 YSYEKL. The V end lost 4 bases, the J end lost 4 bases, and 14 bases lay between the germline ends. CDR3 in amino acids: CASSPGTLGNQPQHF. As DNA, the CDR3 is TGCGCCAGCAGCCCAGGGACATTGGGGAATCAGCCCCAGCATTTT.

There are a few counts of this clone. The rearrangement links TRBV7-9 to TRBJ1-1; unclear D gene. V lost 4 bases to trimming and J lost 0 bases, with 6 bases between them. This CDR3 has 13 amino acids. Germline V gene lookup returns CDR1 SEHNR and CDR2 FQNEAQ (reference sequence). The CDR3 sequence: CASSSQVNTEAFF. The CDR3 DNA follows: TGTGCCAGCAGCTCCCAAGTGAACACTGAAGCTTTCTTT.

This chain joins TRBV5-4 and TRBJ2-3; D is undetermined. The V gene lost 0 bases and the J gene lost 2 bases, with 7 bases spanning the gap. Germline V gene lookup returns CDR1 SGHNT and CDR2 YYREEE (reference sequence). The CDR3 runs to 14 residues. The CDR3 bases are TGTGCCAGCAGCTTGGATGGGAACACAGATACGCAGTATTTT. Its protein is CASSLDGNTDTQYF.

The V call is TRBV19, the J call TRBJ2-7; unclear D gene. The CDR3 loop spans 13 amino acids. Germline assignment: CDR1 LNHDA and CDR2 SQIVND (reference sequence). Deletions cut 2 bases from V and 6 bases from J, with 11 bases between. The CDR3 nucleotides are TGTGCCAGTAGTATAAGTGTTTGGGTCGAGCAGTACTTC. Protein sequence: CASSISVWVEQYF.

This clone was detected ten times or more. This chain connects TRBV29-1 to TRBJ1-2, with TRBD1 matching 11 bases. V lost 3 bases, J lost 1 base, and 10 bases stayed unmatched. CDR3 length: 17 amino acids. Germline V gives CDR1 SQVTM, CDR2 ANQGSEA. Written as DNA, the CDR3 is TGCAGCGTTGAGGCAGGGACAGGGGGTATCCTTAACTATGGCTACACCTTC. Protein product: CSVEAGTGGILNYGYTF.

The chain recombines TRBV15 with TRBJ2-3; D remains unclear. The CDR3 runs 15 residues. Germline V gene sequence: CDR1 LNHNV, CDR2 YYDKDF (reference sequence). Trimming cost V 0 bases and J 2 bases, with 9 bases left between them. The CDR3 loop is CATSRDPLSTDTQYF. CDR3 DNA: TGTGCCACCAGCAGAGACCCCCTCTCCACAGATACGCAGTATTTT. Looking up the rest from reference TRBV15 and TRBJ2-3 gives the full variable domain: DAMVIQNPRYQVTQFGKPVTLSCSQTLNHNVMYWYQQKSSQAPKLLFHYYDKDFNNEADTPDNFQSRRPNTSFCFLDIRSPGLGDTAMYLCATSRDPLSTDTQYFGPGTRLTVL.

This clone was recorded a few times. The chain recombines TRBV7-9 with TRBJ2-7, with 7 bases aligning to TRBD2. V lost 5 bases to trimming and J lost 3 bases; unmatched junction nucleotides: 7. The CDR3 runs to 14 residues. Germline lookup yields CDR1 SEHNR and CDR2 FQNEAQ (reference sequence). The CDR3 DNA reads as TGTGCCAGCAGCCTTACTAGCGTAAGCTACGAGCAGTACTTC. Translated: CASSLTSVSYEQYF.

By proportion, this clone is medium-sized. The chain has TRBV6-6 and TRBJ2-5; D call uncertain. CDR1 is MNHNY, CDR2 SVGAGI, per germline (reference sequence). The CDR3 contains 13 residues. V lost 8 bases, J lost 5 bases, and 15 bases lay in between. The CDR3 is CASHGPPWETQYF. The CDR3 DNA reads as TGTGCCAGCCACGGACCGCCGTGGGAGACCCAGTACTTC.

The V and J genes are TRBV7-9 and TRBJ1-3; a weak D match, TRBD1 (6 bases). The V end was cut by 3 bases, the J end by 4 bases, with 22 bases between. This CDR3 contains 18 residues. Germline loops: CDR1 SEHNR, CDR2 FQNEAQ (reference sequence). This CDR3 reads CASSFGRPGGAEGNTIYF. Written as DNA, the CDR3 is TGTGCCAGCAGCTTCGGCCGCCCCGGGGGGGCCGAAGGAAACACCATATATTTT. Full variable domain (missing parts from reference TRBV7-9 and TRBJ1-3): DTGVSQNPRHKITKRGQNVTFRCDPISEHNRLYWYRQTLGQGPEFLTYFQNEAQLEKSRLLSDRFSAERPKGSFSTLEIQRTEQGDSAMYLCASSFGRPGGAEGNTIYFGEGSWLTVV.

This chain joins TRBV6-5 and TRBJ2-5; D not resolved. The CDR3 has 11 residues. Germline V gene sequence: CDR1 MNHEY, CDR2 SVGAGI. Between the trimmed V and J ends, which lost 5 bases and 8 bases, there was a span of 9 bases. CDR3: CASSGRGTQYF. The CDR3 nucleotides are TGTGCCAGCAGTGGACGTGGAACCCAGTACTTC.

This clone was detected only a few times. The chain recombines TRBV29-1 with TRBJ2-6; the D call may be TRBD1 or TRBD2 (6 bases each). The CDR3 is made up of 14 amino acids. Per the germline V gene, CDR1 is SQVTM and CDR2 is ANQGSEA. Trimming left V 4 bases short and J 3 bases short, with 10 bases between. CDR3 in amino acids: CSVARGLGANVLTF. CDR3 DNA: TGCAGCGTTGCTCGGGGGCTTGGGGCCAACGTCCTGACTTTC. Using reference TRBV29-1 and TRBJ2-6 for the parts outside the CDR3, the full variable domain is SAVISQKPSRDICQRGTSLTIQCQVDSQVTMMFWYRQQPGQSLTLIATANQGSEATYESGFVIDKFPISRPNLTFSTLTVSNMSPEDSSIYLCSVARGLGANVLTFGAGSRLTVL.

This chain joins TRBV10-3 and TRBJ2-5; 12 bases agree with TRBD2. The germline V gene has CDR1 ENHRY and CDR2 SYGVKD. CDR3 length equals 15 residues. The J segment lost 5 bases and the V segment lost 4 bases, leaving 5 bases of the junction unmatched. In DNA form, the CDR3 reads TGTGCCATCAGTGCTAGCGGGGGGGCCGGGGAGACCCAGTACTTC. This sequence encodes CAISASGGAGETQYF.